The 19 T cell receptor beta chains listed next were all sequenced from one sample in a study of T cell clonality in common variable immunodeficiency. TCRdb's table, derived via immunoSEQ multiplex PCR, lists solely in-frame clones and lacks some. The data show tens of thousands of clones, with none appearing a single time. Sequenced material: peripheral blood mononuclear cells. Every receptor here comes from a person between 18 and 75 years old in good health.

This clone was seen only a few times. Read sequence stops 3 residues before the CDR3 end, and the germline J gene provides the missing end. The chain carries TRBV19 and TRBJ1-2; the match to TRBD1 covers 7 bases. CDR1 and CDR2 (germline): LNHDA, SQIVND (reference sequence). This CDR3 region has 14 residues. Here the CDR3 reads CASSLLDREHDYTF. The part of the CDR3 DNA that was read is TGTGCCAGTAGCCTCCTAGACAGGGAGCATGAC. Drawing the rest from reference TRBV19 and TRBJ1-2, the complete variable domain is DGGITQSPKYLFRKEGQNVTLSCEQNLNHDAMYWYRQDPGQGLRLIYYSQIVNDFQKGDIAEGYSVSREKKESFPLTVTSAQKNPTAFYLCASSLLDREHDYTFGSGTRLTVV.

This clone was detected many times. The CDR3 end is not reached by the read, which stops 3 residues before it; the germline J gene fills it in. The V and J genes are TRBV11-2 and TRBJ2-1; D is perhaps TRBD2 (6 bases). Trimming cost V 0 bases and J 4 bases, with 7 bases left between them. Germline V gene lookup returns CDR1 SGHAT and CDR2 FQNNGV. This CDR3 comprises 14 residues. The CDR3: CASSLDGTYNEQFF. CDR3 DNA, as far as it was read: TGTGCCAGCAGCTTAGATGGGACTTACAATGAG.

This clone has only a few counts. The read ends 3 residues early relative to the CDR3; the germline J gene fills the gap. The chain recombines TRBV20-1 with TRBJ2-1, with D maybe TRBD2 (6 bases). The V end was cut by 7 bases, the J end by 5 bases, with 21 bases between. The CDR3 is 15 amino acids. Germline lookup yields CDR1 DFQATT and CDR2 SNEGSKA (reference sequence). Partial CDR3 DNA: TGCAGTGAACGTCCTAGCGAGAGAGGCCACAATGAG. It codes for CSERPSERGHNE. The full CDR3 protein reads CSERPSERGHNEQFF.

This clone has a count of ten or more. Coverage ceases 3 residues before the CDR3 finishes, and the germline J gene fills in the end. V is TRBV7-2 and J is TRBJ2-5; weak D call: TRBD1 (6 bases). Trimming stripped 3 bases from V and 0 bases from J, with 11 bases between. The CDR3 consists of 15 residues. From germline, CDR1 is SGHTA and CDR2 FQGNSA. CDR3: CASSLGAGYQETQYF. The CDR3 DNA, read in part, is TGTGCCAGCAGCTTGGGGGCTGGGTACCAAGAGACC.

Many counts were recorded for this clone. The read terminates 3 residues before the CDR3 end, so the remaining end is supplied by the germline J gene. The chain is built from TRBV7-2 and TRBJ2-1, with 9 bases fitting TRBD2. Germline CDR1 reads SGHTA; CDR2 reads FQGNSA. After removal of 5 bases from V and 6 bases from J, the junction contained 5 bases not matched to a gene. This CDR3 is 14 amino acids long. The CDR3 spells CASSAGLAFNEQFF. Incomplete CDR3 DNA: TGTGCCAGCAGCGCGGGACTAGCATTCAATGAG.

This clone was recorded many times. The read ends 3 residues before the CDR3 terminus; that terminus is restored from the germline J gene. This chain uses TRBV5-6 with TRBJ1-5; D gene unclear. The CDR3 consists of 15 residues. The V gene's germline CDR1 is SGHDT and CDR2 YYEEEE. The V end lost 3 bases, the J end lost 0 bases, and 10 bases lay between the germline ends. The part of the CDR3 DNA that was read is TGTGCCAGCAGCTCCCGGGGTTATAGCAATCAGCCC. Its protein product is CASSSRGYSNQP. The CDR3 in its entirety is CASSSRGYSNQPQHF.

The table lists this clone with many counts. The read comes to an end 3 residues before the CDR3 does, leaving the germline J gene to fill in the end. The chain uses TRBV2 and TRBJ2-4, with 7 nucleotides matching TRBD1. In germline, CDR1 is SNHLY, CDR2 FYNNEI. After removal of 4 bases from V and 0 bases from J, the junction contained 15 bases not matched to a gene. This CDR3 is 19 amino acids long. This CDR3 is CASSGPGAGGELAKNIQYF. The CDR3 bases that were read are TGTGCCAGCAGTGGGCCCGGGGCAGGGGGTGAGTTAGCCAAAAACATT.

This clone appeared a few times. The CDR3 end falls 3 residues outside the read, so it is completed with the germline J gene. The chain joins TRBV20-1 to TRBJ2-3, with TRBD2 as a possible D gene (6 bases). Looked up from germline, CDR1 is DFQATT and CDR2 is SNEGSKA (reference sequence). The length of the CDR3 is 15 residues. The CDR3 sequence: CSAAPPGTFQETQYF. The CDR3 bases that were read are TGCAGTGCTGCGCCCCCCGGGACTTTCCAAGAGACG.

This clone was detected ten times or more. The read falls 3 residues short of the CDR3 end, and the missing part is taken from the germline J gene. The chain is built from TRBV28 and TRBJ2-7, with 12 bases aligning to TRBD2. CDR1 MDHEN and CDR2 SYDVKM come from the germline V gene. The CDR3 spans 16 residues. J lost 5 bases, V lost 3 bases, and 8 bases had no gene match. The part of the CDR3 DNA that was read is TGTGCCAGCAGTTTCCCCCTAGCGGGAGGGTCGGACGAG. It translates to CASSFPLAGGSDE. The complete CDR3 sequence is CASSFPLAGGSDEQYF.

This clone was observed at least ten times. Read sequence stops 3 residues before the CDR3 end, and the germline J gene provides the missing end. The V gene is TRBV28, the J gene TRBJ1-2, with 8 bases aligning to TRBD1. The CDR3 length is 16 residues. Germline values: CDR1 MDHEN, CDR2 SYDVKM. V was clipped by 3 bases and J by 1 base; unmatched bases: 7. The sequenced CDR3 bases are TGTGCCAGCAGTTTTCAGGGGGCGAAGGTTAACTATGGC. Translation: CASSFQGAKVNYG. The CDR3 as a whole reads CASSFQGAKVNYGYTF.

There are a few counts of this clone. Read sequence stops 3 residues before the CDR3 end, and the germline J gene provides the missing end. This chain links TRBV7-2 with TRBJ2-7, with D tentatively TRBD1 (6 bases). The ends were cut back, 5 bases at V and 5 bases at J, with 13 bases in the middle. Germline values: CDR1 SGHTA, CDR2 FQGNSA. The CDR3 sequence is 13 residues long. The CDR3 is CASSPLQGNEQYF. CDR3 DNA, as far as it was read: TGTGCCAGCAGCCCCCTACAGGGAAACGAG.

The table lists this clone with many counts. The sequence runs out 3 residues before the end of the CDR3; the remainder is reconstructed from the germline J gene. The chain couples TRBV5-1 to TRBJ2-6; D may be TRBD2 (5 bases). Trimming removed 2 bases from V and 0 bases from J, with 9 bases in between. The CDR3 is 16 residues long. Germline lookup yields CDR1 SGHRS and CDR2 YFSETQ. The part of the CDR3 DNA that was read is TGCGCCAGCAGCTTTGCAGGAGGCTCTGGGGCCAACGTC. Protein sequence: CASSFAGGSGANV. The complete CDR3 reads CASSFAGGSGANVLTF. The full variable domain, with the rest looked up from reference TRBV5-1 and TRBJ2-6, is KAGVTQTPRYLIKTRGQQVTLSCSPISGHRSVSWYQQTPGQGLQFLFEYFSETQRNKGNFPGRFSGRQFSNSRSEMNVSTLELGDSALYLCASSFAGGSGANVLTFGAGSRLTVL.

Many counts were recorded for this clone. The CDR3 goes on 3 residues after the read ends, and that part is filled in from the germline J gene. The rearrangement joins TRBV20-1 to TRBJ2-3; D may be TRBD1 or TRBD2 (5 bases each). This CDR3 has 17 residues. Trimming took off 2 bases at V and 1 base at J, with 19 bases between the two ends. CDR1 is DFQATT, CDR2 SNEGSKA, per germline (reference sequence). The DNA read from the CDR3 is TGCAGTGCTAGATGGAGGCGACAGTCCCACGGCACAGATACG. It codes for CSARWRRQSHGTDT. The entire CDR3 protein reads CSARWRRQSHGTDTQYF.

This clone appeared many times. At one end the junction does not follow the germline gene, possibly because of a read error. The DNA ends 3 residues before the CDR3 does, and the rest of the CDR3 is filled in from the germline J gene. V gene TRBV7-7 combines with J gene TRBJ2-7, with TRBD1 matching over 9 bases. Per the germline V gene, CDR1 is SSHAT and CDR2 is FNYEAQ (reference sequence). The length of the CDR3 is 13 residues. Partial CDR3 DNA: TGTGCTAGCAGCCGCGACAGGGGGTCCGAG. Protein: CASSRDRGSE. The whole CDR3 sequence reads CASSRDRGSEQYF. Supplemented by reference TRBV7-7 and TRBJ2-7, the full variable domain reads GAGVSQSPRYKVTKRGQDVTLRCDPISSHATLYWYQQALGQGPEFLTYFNYEAQPDKSGLPSDRFSAERPEGSISTLTIQRTEQRDSAMYRCASSRDRGSEQYFGPGTRLTVT.

This clone was found many times. The CDR3 is cut off 3 residues early in the read; its end comes from the germline J gene. The rearrangement links TRBV7-2 to TRBJ1-6; 8 positions agree with TRBD1. CDR1 SGHTA and CDR2 FQGNSA come from the germline V gene. There are 15 residues in the CDR3. Trimming at V came to 5 bases and at J to 5 bases, leaving 5 bases not matched to a gene. The CDR3 DNA, read in part, is TGTGCCAGCAGCGCGGACAGGGCTGATAATTCACCC. Amino acids: CASSADRADNSP. The full-length CDR3 reads as CASSADRADNSPLHF.

This clone was seen many times. The read is 3 residues too short to cover the CDR3 end, so that end is filled in from the germline J gene. The chain carries TRBV15 and TRBJ1-1; maybe TRBD1 (6 bases). The V gene's germline CDR1 is LNHNV and CDR2 YYDKDF (reference sequence). V dropped 3 bases and J dropped 5 bases, with 13 bases sitting between them. The CDR3 loop spans 14 amino acids. The CDR3 DNA, read in part, is TGTGCCACCAGCAGTCCAGGGGCAGGGACTGAA. Protein product: CATSSPGAGTE. The whole CDR3 protein is CATSSPGAGTEAFF.

This clone was recorded a few times. The read ends 3 residues early relative to the CDR3; the germline J gene fills the gap. The chain has TRBV6-2 or TRBV6-3 and TRBJ2-1; a weak D match, TRBD2 (5 bases). The CDR3 has 16 amino acids. Germline V lookup: CDR1 MNHEY, CDR2 SVGEGT. Trimming shortened V by 5 bases and J by 0 bases, and 14 bases separated the two germline ends. Partial CDR3 DNA: TGTGCCAGCAGTCGCTACGGGGTCAGCTCCTACAATGAG. Its translation is CASSRYGVSSYNE. The entire CDR3 is CASSRYGVSSYNEQFF.

This clone was detected ten times or more. The read halts 3 residues ahead of the CDR3 end, with the missing end drawn from the germline J gene. The chain couples TRBV7-3 to TRBJ2-3; tentative D call: TRBD2 (6 bases). V was cut by 5 bases and J by 0 bases, with 9 bases left in between. The CDR3 sequence is 14 residues long. CDR1 SGHTA and CDR2 FQGTGA come from the germline V gene. The CDR3 DNA, read in part, is TGTGCCAGCAGCCCGGGACTGAGCACAGATACG. Its protein is CASSPGLSTDT. The whole CDR3 is CASSPGLSTDTQYF.

This clone has ten or more counts. The read terminates 3 residues before the CDR3 end, so the remaining end is supplied by the germline J gene. The rearrangement links TRBV19 to TRBJ1-5, with D perhaps matching TRBD1 (6 bases). The CDR3 has 13 residues. V gave up 5 bases and J gave up 6 bases, with 11 bases separating them. CDR1 LNHDA and CDR2 SQIVND come from the germline V gene (reference sequence). The CDR3 bases that were read are TGTGCCAGTAGTCCGACAGGAACTCAGCCC. It is translated as CASSPTGTQP. The full CDR3 is CASSPTGTQPQHF.